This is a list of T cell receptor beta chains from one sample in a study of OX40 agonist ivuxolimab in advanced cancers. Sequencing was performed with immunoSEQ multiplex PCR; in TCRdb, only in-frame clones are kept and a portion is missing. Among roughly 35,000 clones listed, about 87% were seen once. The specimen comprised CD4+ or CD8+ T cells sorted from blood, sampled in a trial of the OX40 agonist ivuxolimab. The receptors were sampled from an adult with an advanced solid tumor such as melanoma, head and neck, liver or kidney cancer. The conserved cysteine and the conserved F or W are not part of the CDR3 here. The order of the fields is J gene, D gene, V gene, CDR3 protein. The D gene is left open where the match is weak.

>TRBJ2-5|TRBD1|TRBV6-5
ASRPSGTVQETQY
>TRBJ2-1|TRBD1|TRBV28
ASRYADRVGPNEQF
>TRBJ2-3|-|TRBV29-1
SYWTGADTQY
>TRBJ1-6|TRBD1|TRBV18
ASSPQGQVDSSPLH
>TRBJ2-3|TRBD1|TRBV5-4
ASSVQGVFTDTQY
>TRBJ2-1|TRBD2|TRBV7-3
ASSSVGLAGHNEQF
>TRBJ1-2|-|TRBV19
ASSPTGPTGWGYT
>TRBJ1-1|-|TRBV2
ASRVTGIGTEAF
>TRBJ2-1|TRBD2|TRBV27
ASSLSILTKLAGVTYNEQF
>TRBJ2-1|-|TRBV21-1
ASWGGLDNEQF
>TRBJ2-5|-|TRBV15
ATSSTLQETQY
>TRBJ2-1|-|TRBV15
ATSRGGSGTGQF
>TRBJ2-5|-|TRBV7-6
ASSNSLQETQY
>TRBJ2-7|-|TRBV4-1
ASSREGFFGSYEQY
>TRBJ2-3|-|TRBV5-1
ASSLAATDTQY
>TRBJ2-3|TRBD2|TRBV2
ASSELLAGAPGDTQY
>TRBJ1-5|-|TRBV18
ASSRDERQPQH
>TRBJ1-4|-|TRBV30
AWSGGAMGKTV
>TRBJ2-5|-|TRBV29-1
SGQAGSRY
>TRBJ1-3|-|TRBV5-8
ASSLNRVSGNTIY
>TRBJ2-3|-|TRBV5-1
ASSLGRGATDTQY
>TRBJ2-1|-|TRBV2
ATVPELQYNEQF
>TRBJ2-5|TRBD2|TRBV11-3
ASSLSGGGQETQY
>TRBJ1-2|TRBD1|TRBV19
ASSNRQGLGYGYT
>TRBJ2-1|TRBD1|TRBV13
ASSQTGTGQF
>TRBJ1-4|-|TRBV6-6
AIAQGLNEKLF
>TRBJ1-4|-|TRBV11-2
ASSRPSKANEKLF
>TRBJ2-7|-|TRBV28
ASRAYDSYEQY
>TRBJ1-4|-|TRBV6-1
ASNRQGAIDEKLF
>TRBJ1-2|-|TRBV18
ASPQGGSKANYGYT
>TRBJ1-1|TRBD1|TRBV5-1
ASSLRTGADTEAF
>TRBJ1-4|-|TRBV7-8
ASSRPRATNEKLF
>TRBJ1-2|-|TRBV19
ASSMAANYGYT
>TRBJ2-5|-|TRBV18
ASSQTRQETQY
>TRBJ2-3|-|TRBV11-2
ASSLGAVNSPVVLQY
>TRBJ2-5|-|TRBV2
ASDSGVGGRETQY
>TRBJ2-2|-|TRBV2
ASIRQQNTGELF
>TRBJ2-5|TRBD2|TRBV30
AWSGVLAGGQETQY
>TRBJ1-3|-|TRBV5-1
ASSDLSGNTIY
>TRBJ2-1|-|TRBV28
ASSATDRALNEQF
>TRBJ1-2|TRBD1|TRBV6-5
ASSLTGLFGYT
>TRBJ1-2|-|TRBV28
ASSLFQENYGYT
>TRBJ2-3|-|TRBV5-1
ASSFLGGQGDTQY
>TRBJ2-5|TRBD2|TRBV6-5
ATGRGGETQY
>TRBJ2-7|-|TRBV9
ASSPFYEQY
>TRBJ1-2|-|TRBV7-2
ASSLVGPDLNGYT
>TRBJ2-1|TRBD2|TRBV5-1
ASSLAGGPGNEQF
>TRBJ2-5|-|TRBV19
ASSFQLGTETQY
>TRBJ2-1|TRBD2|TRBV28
AITSGDYNEQF
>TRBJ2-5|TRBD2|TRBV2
ASSLAGTQETQY
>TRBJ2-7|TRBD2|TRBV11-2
ASSQTSVTYEQY
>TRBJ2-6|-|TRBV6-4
ASSPGAGESSGANVLT
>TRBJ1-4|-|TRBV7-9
ASSLALSGEKLF
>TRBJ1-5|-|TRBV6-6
ASSPRQLQTQH
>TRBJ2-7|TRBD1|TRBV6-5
ASSTDRALSYEQY